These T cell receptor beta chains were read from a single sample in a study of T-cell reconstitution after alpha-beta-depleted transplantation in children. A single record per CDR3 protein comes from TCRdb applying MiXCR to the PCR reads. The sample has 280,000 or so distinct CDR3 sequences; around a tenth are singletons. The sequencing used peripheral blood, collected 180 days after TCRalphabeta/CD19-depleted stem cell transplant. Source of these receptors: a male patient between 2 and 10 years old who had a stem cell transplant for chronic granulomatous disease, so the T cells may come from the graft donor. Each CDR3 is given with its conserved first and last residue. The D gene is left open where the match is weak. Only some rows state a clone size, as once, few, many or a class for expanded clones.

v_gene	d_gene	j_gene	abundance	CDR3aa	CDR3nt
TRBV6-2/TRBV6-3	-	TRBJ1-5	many	CASNKASKSNQPQHF	TGTGCCAGCAACAAGGCGTCCAAGAGCAATCAGCCCCAGCATTTT
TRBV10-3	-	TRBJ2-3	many	CAISSRTDTQYF	TGTGCCATCAGCTCAAGGACAGATACGCAGTATTTT
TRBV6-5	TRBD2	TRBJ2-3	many	CASSYFAGGPSDTQYF	TGTGCCAGCAGTTACTTTGCGGGAGGGCCCTCGGATACGCAGTATTTT
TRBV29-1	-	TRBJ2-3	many	CSVDQAGIRNTQYF	TGCAGCGTTGATCAGGCTGGGATCCGTAATACGCAGTATTTT
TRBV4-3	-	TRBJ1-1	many	CASSRTILVDTEAFF	TGCGCCAGCAGCCGAACAATTTTGGTGGACACTGAAGCTTTCTTT
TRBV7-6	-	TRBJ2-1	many	CASSLVGAIYNEQFF	TGTGCCAGCAGCTTAGTGGGAGCGATCTACAATGAGCAGTTCTTC
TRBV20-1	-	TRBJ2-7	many	CSARVGDPDYEQYF	TGCAGTGCTAGGGTTGGAGACCCAGACTACGAGCAGTACTTC
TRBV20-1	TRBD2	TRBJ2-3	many	CSARLAGRGTDTQYF	TGCAGTGCCAGACTAGCGGGACGGGGCACAGATACGCAGTATTTT
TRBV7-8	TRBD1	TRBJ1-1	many	CASTPLQGETEAFF	TGTGCCAGCACCCCACTACAGGGGGAGACTGAAGCTTTCTTT
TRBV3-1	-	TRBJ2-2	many	CASSPDWAAGELFF	TGTGCCAGCAGCCCCGACTGGGCCGCCGGGGAGCTGTTTTTT
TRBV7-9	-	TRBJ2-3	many	CASSPRTVQTTQYF	TGTGCCAGCAGCCCCCGGACAGTACAGACTACGCAGTATTTT
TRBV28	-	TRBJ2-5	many	CASSGASSGTQYF	TGTGCCAGCAGCGGAGCCTCGTCAGGGACCCAGTACTTC
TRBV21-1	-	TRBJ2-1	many	CASSSTTRGCIPGGYNEQFF	TGTGCCAGCAGCAGTACGACTAGAGGCTGTATCCCGGGGGGCTACAATGAGCAGTTCTTC
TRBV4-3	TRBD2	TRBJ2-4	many	CASSQEVISGGNKNIQYF	TGCGCCAGCAGCCAAGAAGTTATAAGCGGGGGGAACAAAAACATTCAGTACTTC
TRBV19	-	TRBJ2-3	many	CASSIPSTDTQYF	TGTGCCAGTAGTATTCCGAGCACAGATACGCAGTATTTT
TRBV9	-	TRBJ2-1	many	CASSSRGIYNEQFF	TGTGCCAGCAGCTCCCGCGGGATCTACAATGAGCAGTTCTTC
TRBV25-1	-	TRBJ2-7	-	CASSETPGGTYEQYF	TGTGCCAGCAGTGAGACCCCTGGAGGTACCTACGAGCAGTACTTC
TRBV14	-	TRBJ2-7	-	CASSQDGGIYEQYF	TGTGCCAGCAGCCAGGATGGCGGGATCTACGAGCAGTACTTC
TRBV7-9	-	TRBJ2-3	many	CASSSMAGTDTQYF	TGTGCCAGCAGCTCTATGGCAGGCACAGATACGCAGTATTTT
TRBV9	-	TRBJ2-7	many	CASSVEPGPYAYEQYF	TGTGCCAGCAGCGTAGAACCCGGACCCTACGCCTACGAGCAGTACTTC
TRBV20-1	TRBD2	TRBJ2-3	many	CSARESSGGRTDTQYF	TGCAGTGCTAGAGAGTCTAGCGGGGGACGGACAGATACGCAGTATTTT
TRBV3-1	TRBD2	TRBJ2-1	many	CASSQEGVAGVYNEQFF	TGTGCCAGCAGCCAAGAAGGGGTAGCGGGAGTTTACAATGAGCAGTTCTTC
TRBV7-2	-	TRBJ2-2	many	CASSLEKVTGELFF	TGTGCCAGCAGCTTAGAAAAAGTTACCGGGGAGCTGTTTTTT
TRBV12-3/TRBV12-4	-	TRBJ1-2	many	CASRAPWPPYGYTF	TGTGCCAGCAGGGCCCCCTGGCCCCCCTATGGCTACACCTTC
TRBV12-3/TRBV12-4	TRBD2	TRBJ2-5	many	CASSPGLVAETQYF	TGTGCCAGCAGTCCGGGACTAGTAGCCGAGACCCAGTACTTC
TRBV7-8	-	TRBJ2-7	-	CASSLVGSSYGQYF	TGTGCCAGCAGCTTAGTTGGGAGCTCCTACGGGCAGTACTTC
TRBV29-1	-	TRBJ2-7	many	CSVVGQTFYEQYF	TGCAGCGTTGTAGGCCAGACCTTCTACGAGCAGTACTTC
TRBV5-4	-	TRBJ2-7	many	CASSFSTRGINEQYF	TGTGCCAGCAGCTTCTCGACTAGAGGTATAAACGAGCAGTACTTC
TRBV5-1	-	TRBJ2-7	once	CASRKSDTYEQYF	TGCGCCAGCAGAAAATCGGACACCTACGAGCAGTACTTC
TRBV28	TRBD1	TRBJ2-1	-	CASSFDRASYNEQFF	TGTGCCAGCAGTTTTGACAGGGCCTCCTACAATGAGCAGTTCTTC
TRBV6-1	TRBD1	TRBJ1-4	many	CASRNPGTGEEKLFF	TGTGCCAGCAGAAACCCCGGGACAGGGGAAGAAAAACTGTTTTTT
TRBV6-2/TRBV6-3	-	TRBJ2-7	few	CASSPHSYEQYF	TGTGCCAGCAGTCCACACTCCTACGAGCAGTACTTC
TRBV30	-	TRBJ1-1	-	CASDRTGTEAFF	TGTGCCTCCGACAGGACTGGCACTGAAGCTTTCTTT
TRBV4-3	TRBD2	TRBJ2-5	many	CASSQESGGREETQYF	TGCGCCAGCAGCCAAGAAAGCGGGGGGCGAGAAGAGACCCAGTACTTC
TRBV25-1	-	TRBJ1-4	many	CASSELAGWEKLFF	TGTGCCAGCAGTGAGTTGGCAGGTTGGGAAAAACTGTTTTTT
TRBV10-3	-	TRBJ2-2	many	CAISGLTGGAGELFF	TGTGCCATCAGTGGACTGACAGGAGGGGCCGGGGAGCTGTTTTTT
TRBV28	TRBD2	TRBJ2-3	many	CASRKGNLAGSTDTQYF	TGTGCCAGCAGGAAGGGAAATTTAGCGGGTAGCACAGATACGCAGTATTTT
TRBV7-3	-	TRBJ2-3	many	CASSLQARGGPNTQYF	TGTGCCAGCAGCCTACAAGCGAGGGGGGGGCCGAATACGCAGTATTTT
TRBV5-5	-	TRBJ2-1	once	CASSSGLGNEQFF	TGTGCCAGCAGCTCAGGACTGGGCAATGAGCAGTTCTTC
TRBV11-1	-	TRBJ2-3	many	CASSLGRRDTQYF	TGTGCCAGCAGCCTCGGCAGGAGAGATACGCAGTATTTT
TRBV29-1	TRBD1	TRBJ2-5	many	CSVRNRGRALQETQYF	TGCAGCGTGAGAAACAGGGGAAGGGCCCTCCAAGAGACCCAGTACTTC